The present T cell receptor (beta chain) was sequenced within a study of T cell responses to AZD1222 COVID-19 vaccine (dated by TCRdb to the early 2020s). Broadly, across the study: AZD1222 recipients whose second dose came at about 4 weeks and those whose second dose came at about 12 weeks were combined into one group, since spike-specific TCR depth and breadth did not differ between the two schedules. A total of more than 230 trial participants underwent TCR sequencing, of whom 200 to 220 received two doses of AZD1222 and about 25 received two doses of the MenACWY control vaccine. Trial participants were enrolled by age into 18-55, 56-69 and 70-plus year subgroups, with about 150, 28 and 57 TCR-sequenced participants respectively.

The CDR3 regions of human TCRbeta chains were subjected to immunosequencing. The paper's processing steps were these. TCRs in the repertoires were matched against a reference library of SARS-CoV-2-specific TCRs that had been generated with the MIRA antigen-specificity platform. Breadth was defined as the fraction of unique TCRs that were SARS-CoV-2-associated, and depth was defined as the fraction of total T cells that were SARS-CoV-2-associated. Using the MIRA data, every spike-specific TCR was mapped to the spike region that the TCR reacted to and assigned to either a CD4 or a CD8 class. Log10-transformed breadth and depth values were compared by one-way ANOVA with Sidak's multiple comparisons tests. In its TCRdb copy, this immuneACCESS table keeps in-frame sequences only and misses some clones. Where compared with another copy, unresolved V genes explain less than half of these, and the others have no known cause. The DNA was the basis for D and trimming; V, J and clone size are from that table. This sample holds over 120,000 clones; 80% to 90% were observed only once. Clones ranked in the top ten supply around 8.6% of the sample.

Summary of the overall study and its limitations: Vaccine-associated CD4 TCRs spanned the whole spike protein, with dominant responses in regions 160-218 and 743-854. Only a handful of AZD1222 recipients were SARS-CoV-2 seropositive at baseline, limiting conclusions about previously exposed vaccinees. No day 14 peak-response samples were available, so repertoires were characterized only after the peak T cell response. In the small 56-69-year group, the increase in depth fell short of significance, most likely because of low power. A significant rise in spike-specific TCR breadth and depth was observed after two AZD1222 doses relative to day 0 and relative to MenACWY recipients. Reportedly, close to half of the unique spike-specific TCRs recognized epitopes lying outside the regions that are mutated in the B.1.351 and B.1.1.7 variants. Participants were mostly white British, with more females than males. The authors suggested clonal diversity may have been underestimated.

The germline V gene (reference sequence) yields MNHEY for CDR1 and SMNVEV for CDR2. CDR3 length: 15 amino acids, cysteine to phenylalanine. Solely the CDR3 DNA is kept, with 45 bases framed from the first base. The V end loses 6 bases and the J end loses 1 base, and a stretch of 15 bases separates them. Regarding this clone: The antigen this receptor binds is unknown. The record has no base qualities; no much larger clone is one base away.

The intended sense of this specimen's time point label: baseline before first vaccination. Vaccinee samples came from UK trials COV001 and COV002, including a single-blind randomized controlled phase 2/3 trial of AZD1222 (ChAdOx1 nCoV-19) in healthy adults. For TCRbeta chain sequencing, PBMC samples from trial participants were taken at day 0 and at day 28 after the second dose. The clonotype originates from an adult in good health. Sequenced here: peripheral blood, sampled on day 0 of AZD1222 vaccination. The sequence is built from TRBV27 and TRBJ1-1; the D gene identity is not certain. The base sequence is TGTGCCAGCAGCCCGGAGGCCTTGTGGAACACTGAAGCTTTCTTT. Translated, it reads CASSPEALWNTEAFF.